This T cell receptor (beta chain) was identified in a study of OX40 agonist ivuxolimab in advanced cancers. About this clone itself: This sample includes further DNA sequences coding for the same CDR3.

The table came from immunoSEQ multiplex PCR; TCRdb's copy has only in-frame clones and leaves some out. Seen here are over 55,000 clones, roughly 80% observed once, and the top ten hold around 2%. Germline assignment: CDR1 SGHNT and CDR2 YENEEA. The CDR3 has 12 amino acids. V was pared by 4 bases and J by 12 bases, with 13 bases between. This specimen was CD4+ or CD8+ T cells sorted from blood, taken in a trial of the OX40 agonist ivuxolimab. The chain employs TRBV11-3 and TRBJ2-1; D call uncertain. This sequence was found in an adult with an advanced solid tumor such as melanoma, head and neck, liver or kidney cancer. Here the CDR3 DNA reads TGTGCCAGCAGCTATGACGGGTCTGGGCAGTTCTTC. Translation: CASSYDGSGQFF.